A selection of T cell receptor beta chains follows, all from one sample in a study of T cell repertoires in cytomegalovirus infection. For these receptors, no antigen is known. TCRdb independently ran MiXCR on the reads; one entry per CDR3 protein. The table records hundreds of thousands of distinct CDR3 sequences, 30% to 35% of them present only once. This specimen was cultured CD8+ T cells from PBMCs, taken from culture after CMV antigen stimulation. Receptors originate from a human donor in good health (CMV status not recorded). Some clones in this sample may be carry-over from other donors' samples. Each CDR3 is given with its conserved first and last residue. A D gene is named only where the DNA matches it firmly. Rows may omit the clone size; those that give it use once, few, many or a size class.

j_call v_call d_call clone_size cdr3_nt cdr3_aa
TRBJ1-1 TRBV6-5 . many TGTGCCACCCTGGTCGGGAGGACTGAAGCTTTCTTT CATLVGRTEAFF
TRBJ1-2 TRBV7-9 . many TGTGCCAGCAGCTTAGACCGTGGCTATGGCTACACCTTC CASSLDRGYGYTF
TRBJ2-2 TRBV6-2/TRBV6-3 . . TGTGCCAGCATCACGAGGGGGACGAACACCGGGGAGCTGTTTTTT CASITRGTNTGELFF
TRBJ1-5 TRBV6-6 TRBD1 few TGTGCCAGCAGTTACTCTAACAGGGGCCCCAATCAGCCCCAGCATTTT CASSYSNRGPNQPQHF
TRBJ2-7 TRBV20-1 TRBD2 . TGCAGTGCTAGAGACCCTACTAGCGGGGGGCTCGACTACGAGCAGTACTTC CSARDPTSGGLDYEQYF
TRBJ1-5 TRBV6-2/TRBV6-3 . . TGTGCCAGCAGTTCCCATGTGGGTGCGGAGCAGCCCCAGCATTTT CASSSHVGAEQPQHF
TRBJ1-1 TRBV10-3 . . TGTGCCATCAGTGAAAGGGGCCCGGGAGGGACTGAAGCTTTCTTT CAISERGPGGTEAFF
TRBJ1-1 TRBV27 TRBD1 . TGTGCCAGCAGCCTCAAGCTTACAGGGGTGGCTTTCTTT CASSLKLTGVAFF
TRBJ1-2 TRBV14 TRBD1 few TGTGCCAGCAGCCAGACAGGGATCTACTATGGCTACACCTTC CASSQTGIYYGYTF
TRBJ1-6 TRBV7-6 TRBD1 . TGTGCCAGCAGCTCCCGGGACAGCGACCGTCCCCTCCACTTT CASSSRDSDRPLHF
TRBJ2-2 TRBV6-5 . . TGTGCCAGCAGTTACGGGCAGGGGCGTAACACCGGGGAGCTGTTTTTT CASSYGQGRNTGELFF
TRBJ2-2 TRBV24-1 TRBD1 once TGTGCCACCAGTGTACGACAGGGGGCCGTCACCGGGGAGCTGTTTTTT CATSVRQGAVTGELFF
TRBJ2-6 TRBV6-8 . . TGTGCCAGCAGAATAAACCTATCTGGGGCCAACGTCCTGACTTTC CASRINLSGANVLTF
TRBJ2-3 TRBV11-3 TRBD1 . TGTGCCAGCAGCTCGAGACAGGGGGCTGGCACAGATACGCAGTATTTT CASSSRQGAGTDTQYF
TRBJ2-1 TRBV2 . few TGTGCCAGCAGTCCTCTTAGTATTGGGGGAATGAATGAGCAGTTCTTC CASSPLSIGGMNEQFF
TRBJ2-5 TRBV28 . . TGTGCCAGCAGTATGAGAGAGACCCAGTACTTC CASSMRETQYF
TRBJ1-2 TRBV19 . few TGTGCCAGTAGTCCCGGACAGATTCGCGGCTATGGCTACACCTTC CASSPGQIRGYGYTF
TRBJ2-1 TRBV7-6 . . TGTGCCAGCAGCCCAAGCGAGGGGCAGGATGAGCAGTTCTTC CASSPSEGQDEQFF
TRBJ1-3 TRBV6-6 . . TGTGCCAGCAGTTACTCGAATTCTGGAAACACCATATATTTT CASSYSNSGNTIYF
TRBJ1-2 TRBV7-9 TRBD1 . TGTGCCAGCAGAAGGACAGGGGATGGCTACACCTTC CASRRTGDGYTF
TRBJ2-2 TRBV5-5 TRBD2 . TGTGCCAGCAGCACCAGGACTAGCGGGGGGGCCGACACCGGGGAGCTGTTTTTT CASSTRTSGGADTGELFF
TRBJ2-1 TRBV7-6 . . TGTGCCAGCAGCACCTCCCCTGCGAGCTCCTACAATGAGCAGTTCTTC CASSTSPASSYNEQFF
TRBJ2-7 TRBV9 TRBD1 . TGTGCCAGCGGCGCCGGGACAGGGTATTACGAGCAGTACTTC CASGAGTGYYEQYF
TRBJ1-1 TRBV19 . . TGTGCCAGTAGTCCCCAAGGTGGAGGAACTGAAGCTTTCTTT CASSPQGGGTEAFF
TRBJ1-2 TRBV12-3/TRBV12-4 . few TGTGCCAGCAGTTTTATCGGGGCGCAAGAAAATGGCTACACCTTC CASSFIGAQENGYTF
TRBJ2-1 TRBV7-6 . few TGTGCCAGCAGCTTAAAGGCCCCCCTGGCGGGGCTCCCCTACAATGAGCAGTTCTTC CASSLKAPLAGLPYNEQFF
TRBJ2-3 TRBV19 TRBD1 . TGTGCCAGTAGTAAGGGACAGGGGGCAGATACGCAGTATTTT CASSKGQGADTQYF
TRBJ1-5 TRBV24-1 . few TGTGCCACCAGGGCGGCAGGACTAATAATTCGGAAAAATCAGCCCCAGCATTTT CATRAAGLIIRKNQPQHF
TRBJ1-1 TRBV7-4 . . TGTGCCAGCAGGCTAGGGGGTCCTGAAGCTTTCTTT CASRLGGPEAFF
TRBJ1-2 TRBV10-3 TRBD1 . TGTGCCACCCCCATCAGACAGGGTAATGGCTACACCTTC CATPIRQGNGYTF
TRBJ2-1 TRBV6-5 TRBD2 few TGTGCCAGCAGTTACCGCGGCGGGGGGCCAGATAGTGAGCAGTTCTTC CASSYRGGGPDSEQFF
TRBJ2-1 TRBV9 TRBD1 . TGTGCCAGCAGCGCCTCCCCGGGACAGGGGGCGTACAATGAGCAGTTCTTC CASSASPGQGAYNEQFF
TRBJ1-1 TRBV6-1 TRBD1 . TGTGCCAGCAGTGAAACAGGGGAGGGGGGAGCTTTCTTT CASSETGEGGAFF
TRBJ2-5 TRBV7-9 . . TGTGCCAGCAGCTTAGCGGTACGATTAGCGGAAATCAGAGAGACCCAGTACTTC CASSLAVRLAEIRETQYF
TRBJ1-2 TRBV7-8 . many TGTGCCAGCAGCATCACGACGGGGAGGGCTTGGGACTATGGCTACACCTTC CASSITTGRAWDYGYTF
TRBJ2-2 TRBV7-8 . many TGTGCCAGCAGCTTAGATCGCGACGGGACGAACACCGGGGAGCTGTTTTTT CASSLDRDGTNTGELFF
TRBJ1-1 TRBV4-3 . few TGCGCCAGCAGCCAAGATCTGGGCAGGGAGGATACTGAAGCTTTCTTT CASSQDLGREDTEAFF
TRBJ1-1 TRBV6-8 . once TGTGCCAGCAGTTACGCGCTCGCAGGGGATCGCACTGAAGCTTTCTTT CASSYALAGDRTEAFF
TRBJ2-3 TRBV2 . . TGTGCCTCCCCGACTCGAAGCACAGATACGCAGTATTTT CASPTRSTDTQYF
TRBJ1-5 TRBV4-3 . . TGCGCCAGCAGCCAGGAGGACAGCGTTGGACAGCCCCAGCATTTT CASSQEDSVGQPQHF
TRBJ2-4 TRBV7-9 . few TGTGCCAGCAGCTTGAGGGTGGCGGGGCACGAAAACATTCAGTACTTC CASSLRVAGHENIQYF
TRBJ1-5 TRBV12-5 . few TGTGCTAGTCGGGAAGGGAGGAGCAATCAGCCCCAGCATTTT CASREGRSNQPQHF
TRBJ2-5 TRBV7-8 TRBD1 many TGTGCCAGCAGCATTAGCCCTGGACAGGGTGAGACCCAGTACTTC CASSISPGQGETQYF